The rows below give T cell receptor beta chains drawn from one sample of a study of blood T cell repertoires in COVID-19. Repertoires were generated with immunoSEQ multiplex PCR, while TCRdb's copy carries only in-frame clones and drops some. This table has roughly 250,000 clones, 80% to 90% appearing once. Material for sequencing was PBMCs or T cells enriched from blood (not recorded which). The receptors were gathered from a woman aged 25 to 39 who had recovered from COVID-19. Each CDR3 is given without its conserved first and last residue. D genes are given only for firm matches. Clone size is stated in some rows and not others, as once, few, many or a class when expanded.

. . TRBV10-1 ASSEYGNTEAF
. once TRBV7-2 ASSLLVGAEAF
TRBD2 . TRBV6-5 ASRFLAGGRDTQY
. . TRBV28 ASSFAGAWGPPKGRDTEAF
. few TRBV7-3 ASSFLGQGEQF
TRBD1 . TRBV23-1 ASSQAGQGTQETQY
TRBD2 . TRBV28 ASRILAGSTDTQY
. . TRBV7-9 ASSAGTGTQY
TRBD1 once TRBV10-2 ASSGRVTGGYGYGYT
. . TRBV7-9 ASSLGGYEGGELF
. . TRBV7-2 ASSPRETQY
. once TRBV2 ASENTGNQPQH
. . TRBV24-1 ATSDFYWRQPSYEQY
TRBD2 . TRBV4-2 ASSLTSGRADGEQF
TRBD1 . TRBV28 ASSLSGTGYSYEQY
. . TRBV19 ASRGPTSYEQY
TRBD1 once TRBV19 ASSPWTGGILSQPQH
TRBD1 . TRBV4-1 ASSSGGADYGYT
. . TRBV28 ASRRILRDVNEKLF
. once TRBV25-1 ASSPLGGPYTEAF
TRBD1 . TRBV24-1 ATSPGGIGNQPQH
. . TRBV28 ASSLPLADTDTQY
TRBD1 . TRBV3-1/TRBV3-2 ASSQDLRKGAAYEQY
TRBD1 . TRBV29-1 SVERRTGMASGYT
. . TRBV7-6 ASSTPWTALGGELF
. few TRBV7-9 ASSPRGYEQY
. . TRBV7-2 ASSFTWTANSPLH
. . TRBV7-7 ASSLGSSDTQY
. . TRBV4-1 ASSQVDILSYNEQF
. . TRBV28 ASSLYPGGTGGTYEQY
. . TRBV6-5 ASSKLQNTEAF
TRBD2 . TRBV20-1 SASSAGSSYNEQF
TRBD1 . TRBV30 AWSGGTDNSPLH
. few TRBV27 ASSVDSTYEQY
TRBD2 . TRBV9 ASSDGLAGAPDTQY